Sequencing of this T cell receptor beta chain was carried out in a study of response to subunit inactivated influenza vaccine. General study points: There was a suggestion from the authors that each seasonal influenza vaccination recruits few new T cells.

A remark on this clonotype: Its antigen remains unidentified.

TCRdb analysed the RT-PCR reads with MiXCR anew, one entry per CDR3 protein. The repertoire consists of hundreds of thousands of distinct CDR3 sequences, with approximately 14% occurring once and the leading ten covering 7.6%. This TCR was sampled from a middle-aged man who received an inactivated influenza vaccine. The specimen comprised PBMCs from blood, sampled around 15 days before vaccination.

The chain's CDR3 is CASSALPWGQENLRGSGANVLTF. CDR3 coding DNA: TGTGCCAGCAGCGCCTTACCATGGGGACAGGAGAATCTTAGGGGCTCTGGGGCCAACGTCCTGACTTTC. The chain is built from TRBV12-1 and TRBJ2-6; the table's D call TRBD1 went unverified against the DNA. TRBV12-1 constitutes a pseudogene. This CDR3 comprises 23 residues.